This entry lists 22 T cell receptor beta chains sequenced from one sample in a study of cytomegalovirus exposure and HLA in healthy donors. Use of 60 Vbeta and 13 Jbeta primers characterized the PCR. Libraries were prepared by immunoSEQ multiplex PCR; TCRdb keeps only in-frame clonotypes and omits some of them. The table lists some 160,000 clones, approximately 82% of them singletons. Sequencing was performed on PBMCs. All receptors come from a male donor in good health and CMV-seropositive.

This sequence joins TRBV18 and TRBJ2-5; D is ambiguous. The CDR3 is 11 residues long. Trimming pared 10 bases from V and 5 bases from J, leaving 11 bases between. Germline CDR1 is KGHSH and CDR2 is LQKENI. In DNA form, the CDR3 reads TGTGCCACCCGTGTTAGCGAGACCCAGTACTTC. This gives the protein CATRVSETQYF.

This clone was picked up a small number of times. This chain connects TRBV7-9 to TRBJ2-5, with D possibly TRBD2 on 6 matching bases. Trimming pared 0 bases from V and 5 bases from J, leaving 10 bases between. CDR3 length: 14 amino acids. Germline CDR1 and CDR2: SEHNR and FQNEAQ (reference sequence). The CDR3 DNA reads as TGTGCCAGCAGCTTAGCCGGGGGTAAGGAGACCCAGTACTTC. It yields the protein CASSLAGGKETQYF. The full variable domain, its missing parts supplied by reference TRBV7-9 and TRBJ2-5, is DTGVSQNPRHKITKRGQNVTFRCDPISEHNRLYWYRQTLGQGPEFLTYFQNEAQLEKSRLLSDRFSAERPKGSFSTLEIQRTEQGDSAMYLCASSLAGGKETQYFGPGTRLLVL.

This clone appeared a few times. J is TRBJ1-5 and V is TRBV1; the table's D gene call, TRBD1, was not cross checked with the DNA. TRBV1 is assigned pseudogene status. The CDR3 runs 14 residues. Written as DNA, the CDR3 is TGCACCAGCAGCCGATCGGGGACAGATCAGCCCCAGCATTTT. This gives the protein CTSSRSGTDQPQHF.

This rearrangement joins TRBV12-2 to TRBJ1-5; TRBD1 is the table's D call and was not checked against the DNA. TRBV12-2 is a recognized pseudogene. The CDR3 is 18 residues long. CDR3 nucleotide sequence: TGTGCAAGTCGCTTATTTCATAGGGGGCGCGGGAGCAATCAGCCCCAGCATTTT. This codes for CASRLFHRGRGSNQPQHF.

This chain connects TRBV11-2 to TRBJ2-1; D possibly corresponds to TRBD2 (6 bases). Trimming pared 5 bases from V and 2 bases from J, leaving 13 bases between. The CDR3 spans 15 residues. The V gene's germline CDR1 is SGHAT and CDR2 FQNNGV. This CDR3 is CASSPLGGTYNEQFF. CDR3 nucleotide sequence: TGTGCCAGCAGCCCCCTGGGGGGAACCTACAATGAGCAGTTCTTC.

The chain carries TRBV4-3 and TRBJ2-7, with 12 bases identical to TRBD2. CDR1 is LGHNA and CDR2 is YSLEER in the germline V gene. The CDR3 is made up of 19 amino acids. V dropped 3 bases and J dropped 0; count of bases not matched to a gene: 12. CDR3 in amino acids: CASSHHSASGGGSSYEQYF. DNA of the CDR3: TGCGCCAGCAGCCACCATTCCGCTAGCGGGGGGGGTAGCTCCTACGAGCAGTACTTC.

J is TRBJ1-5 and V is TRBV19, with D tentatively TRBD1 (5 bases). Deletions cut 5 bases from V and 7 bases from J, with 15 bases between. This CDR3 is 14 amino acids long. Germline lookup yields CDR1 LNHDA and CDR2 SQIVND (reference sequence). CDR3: CASSVTVNGQPQHF. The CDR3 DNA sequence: TGTGCCAGTAGTGTGACAGTGAACGGCCAGCCCCAGCATTTT.

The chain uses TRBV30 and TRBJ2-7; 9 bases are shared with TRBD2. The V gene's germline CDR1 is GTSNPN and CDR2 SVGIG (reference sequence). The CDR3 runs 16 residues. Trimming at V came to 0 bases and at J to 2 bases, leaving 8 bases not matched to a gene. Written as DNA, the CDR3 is TGTGCCTGGAGTGTTGGCGGGAGGGGTAGGACCTACGAGCAGTACTTC. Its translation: CAWSVGGRGRTYEQYF.

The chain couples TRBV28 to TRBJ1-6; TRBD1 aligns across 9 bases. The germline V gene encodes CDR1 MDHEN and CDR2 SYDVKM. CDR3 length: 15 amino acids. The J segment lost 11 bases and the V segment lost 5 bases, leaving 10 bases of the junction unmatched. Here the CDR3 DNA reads TGTGCCAGCAGTACCCCGGGACAGGGTTTTACACCCCTCCACTTT. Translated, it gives CASSTPGQGFTPLHF.

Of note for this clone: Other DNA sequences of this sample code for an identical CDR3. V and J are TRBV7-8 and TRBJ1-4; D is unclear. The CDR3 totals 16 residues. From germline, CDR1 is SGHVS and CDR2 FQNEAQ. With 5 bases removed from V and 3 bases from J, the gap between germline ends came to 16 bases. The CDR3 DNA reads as TGTGCCAGCAGCCCGAAGAGGGTATTGGCTAATGAAAAACTGTTTTTT. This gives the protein CASSPKRVLANEKLFF.

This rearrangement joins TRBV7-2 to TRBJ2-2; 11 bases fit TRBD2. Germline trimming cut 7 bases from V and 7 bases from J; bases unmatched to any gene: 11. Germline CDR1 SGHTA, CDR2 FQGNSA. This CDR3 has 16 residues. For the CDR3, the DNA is TGTGCCAGCACCTCTGGCTTAGCGGGAGGGGTCGGGGAGCTGTTTTTT. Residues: CASTSGLAGGVGELFF.

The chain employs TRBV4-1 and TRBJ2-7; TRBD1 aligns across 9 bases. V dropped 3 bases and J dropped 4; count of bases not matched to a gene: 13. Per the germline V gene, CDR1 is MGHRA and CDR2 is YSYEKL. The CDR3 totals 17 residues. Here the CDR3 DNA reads TGCGCCAGCAGCCAGGCCCTGTCCGGGACAGGGTGGTACGAGCAGTACTTC. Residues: CASSQALSGTGWYEQYF.

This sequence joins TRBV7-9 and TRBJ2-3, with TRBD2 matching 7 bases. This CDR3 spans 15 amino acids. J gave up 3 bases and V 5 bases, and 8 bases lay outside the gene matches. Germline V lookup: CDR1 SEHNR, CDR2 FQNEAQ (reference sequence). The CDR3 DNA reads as TGTGCCAGCAGCCGTAAAGCGGGGTCTACAGATACGCAGTATTTT. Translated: CASSRKAGSTDTQYF. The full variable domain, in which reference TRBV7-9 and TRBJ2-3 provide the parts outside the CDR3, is DTGVSQNPRHKITKRGQNVTFRCDPISEHNRLYWYRQTLGQGPEFLTYFQNEAQLEKSRLLSDRFSAERPKGSFSTLEIQRTEQGDSAMYLCASSRKAGSTDTQYFGPGTRLTVL.

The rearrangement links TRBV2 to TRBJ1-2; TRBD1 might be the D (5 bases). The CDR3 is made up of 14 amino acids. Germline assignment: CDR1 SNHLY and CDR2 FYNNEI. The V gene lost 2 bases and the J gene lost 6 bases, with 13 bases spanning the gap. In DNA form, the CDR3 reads TGTGCCAGCAGTGAAATGGGCAGGGAGGATGGCTACACCTTC. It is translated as CASSEMGREDGYTF.

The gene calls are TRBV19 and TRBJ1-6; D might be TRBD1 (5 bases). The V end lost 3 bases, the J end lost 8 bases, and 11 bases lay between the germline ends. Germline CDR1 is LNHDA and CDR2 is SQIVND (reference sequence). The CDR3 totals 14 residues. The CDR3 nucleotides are TGTGCCAGTAGTATCAGGGAGGGCGATTCACCCCTCCACTTT. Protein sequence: CASSIREGDSPLHF.

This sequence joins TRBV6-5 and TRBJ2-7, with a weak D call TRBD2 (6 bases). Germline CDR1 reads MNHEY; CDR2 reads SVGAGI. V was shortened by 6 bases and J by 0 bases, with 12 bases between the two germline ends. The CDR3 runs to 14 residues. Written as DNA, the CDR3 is TGTGCCAGCAGCCGGGACTCGAGCTCCTACGAGCAGTACTTC. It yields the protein CASSRDSSSYEQYF.

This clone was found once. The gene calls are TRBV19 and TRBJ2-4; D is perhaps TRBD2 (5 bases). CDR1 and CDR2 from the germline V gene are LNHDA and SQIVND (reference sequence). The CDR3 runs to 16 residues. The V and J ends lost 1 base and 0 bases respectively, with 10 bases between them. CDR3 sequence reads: CASSIAGDLAKNIQYF. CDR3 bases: TGTGCCAGTAGTATAGCCGGGGATCTAGCCAAAAACATTCAGTACTTC.

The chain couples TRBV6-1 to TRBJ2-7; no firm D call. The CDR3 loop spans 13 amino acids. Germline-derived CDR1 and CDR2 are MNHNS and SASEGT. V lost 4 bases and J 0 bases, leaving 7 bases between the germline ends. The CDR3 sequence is CASSAGHSYEQYF. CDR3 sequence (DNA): TGTGCCAGCAGTGCGGGTCACTCCTACGAGCAGTACTTC.

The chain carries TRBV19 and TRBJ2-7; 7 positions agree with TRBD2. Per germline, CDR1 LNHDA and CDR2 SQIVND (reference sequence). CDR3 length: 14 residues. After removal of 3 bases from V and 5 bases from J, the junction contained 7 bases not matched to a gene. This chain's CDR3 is CASSIDQGGNEQYF. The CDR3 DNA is TGTGCCAGTAGTATTGACCAGGGAGGGAACGAGCAGTACTTC.

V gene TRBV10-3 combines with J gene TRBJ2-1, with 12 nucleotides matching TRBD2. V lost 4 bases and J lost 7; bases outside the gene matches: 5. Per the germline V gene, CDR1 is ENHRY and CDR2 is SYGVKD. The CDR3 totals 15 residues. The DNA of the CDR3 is TGTGCCATCAGTGCCACTAGCGGGAGGTCGAATGAGCAGTTCTTC. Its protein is CAISATSGRSNEQFF.

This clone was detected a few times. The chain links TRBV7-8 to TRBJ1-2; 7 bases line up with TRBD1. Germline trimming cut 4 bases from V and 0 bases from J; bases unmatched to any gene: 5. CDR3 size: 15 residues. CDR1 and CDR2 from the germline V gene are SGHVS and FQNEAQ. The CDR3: CASSWRDSANYGYTF. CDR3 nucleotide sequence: TGTGCCAGCAGCTGGCGGGACAGTGCTAACTATGGCTACACCTTC.

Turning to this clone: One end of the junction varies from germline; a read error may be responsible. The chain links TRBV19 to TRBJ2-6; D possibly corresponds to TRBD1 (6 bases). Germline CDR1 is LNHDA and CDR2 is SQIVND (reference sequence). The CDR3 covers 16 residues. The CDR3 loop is CASSEQGKSGANGLTF. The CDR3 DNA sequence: TGTGCCAGTAGTGAACAGGGAAAGTCTGGGGCCAACGGCCTGACTTTC.